Given below is one T cell receptor beta chain in context. This clonotype was seen at least ten times. No cognate antigen has been identified for it. Qualities for individual bases were not recorded, and no much larger clone is one base off. Surgical brain or tumor specimens were cryofrozen in liquid nitrogen immediately after resection, and peripheral blood cells were collected concurrently. The iRepertoire nested amplicon-rescue multiplex PCR (arm-PCR) platform was used to amplify TCR alpha and beta CDR3 regions from RNA. The input for one-step reverse transcription and amplification was about 90-450 ng of tissue mRNA or PBMC total RNA. After bead purification, a secondary multiplex PCR added Illumina adapters, and libraries were gel-purified between 200 and 400 bp. Libraries carried internal 6-nucleotide barcodes used for demultiplexing. Sequencing of the libraries was done on an Illumina MiSeq using 2x220 or 2x250 nucleotide paired-end reads. In the authors' own workflow: FLASH 1.2.11 was used to merge paired reads, and BWA-MEM then aligned the reads to the GRCh37 human genome before TRA and TRB reads were extracted. V and J assignment used an IMGT-derived reference of cassette sequences and CDR3 motifs that included pseudogenes. Reads were translated in three frames, and productive CDR3s were defined by a C…FGXG motif without stop codons. Clonotypes were defined as unique combinations of V-J cassette pair and CDR3 amino acid sequence. Hamming distance filtering was applied to reads, with thresholds set by the sequence error rate of each sample in mapped regions. The public reads were reprocessed in TCRdb via fastp at Q25 and MiXCR, keeping in-frame beta chains. Each CDR3 protein appears once, grouped with its most common genes and DNA. What appears here as the V and J calls and clone size reflects TCRdb's work, not the paper's. For this sample the table gives a few hundred thousand distinct CDR3 sequences, of which less than 50% were detected only once. The ten largest clones represent about 12% of the sample.

The data belong to a study of glioma-infiltrating T cells (dated by TCRdb to 2016 to 2018). About the investigation overall: The low-grade gliomas were WHO grade II oligodendrogliomas or astrocytomas, while the glioblastomas were WHO grade IV tumors sampled at initial diagnosis rather than at recurrent diagnosis. Three low-grade glioma patients, eight or nine primary glioblastoma patients and three non-glioma patients contributing non-neoplastic brain tissue were included in the paired cohort. Glioma tissue, non-neoplastic brain tissue and matched peripheral blood mononuclear cells were used as sources from which TCR alpha- and beta-chain repertoires were sequenced. Dexamethasone was administered to glioma patients for six or fewer days before surgery. Each tissue-infiltrating repertoire was compared with the same patient's peripheral blood repertoire to measure divergence between tissue and blood T-cell populations. The sequencing target for blood libraries was about 4.5- to 10-fold coverage of about 960,000 peripheral T cells.

Results and caveats for the whole study, not just this receptor: In non-neoplastic patients, VJ-independent divergence between tissue and blood fell below expectation, whereas in all gliomas, and especially in low-grade gliomas, the divergence rose above expectation. A signature set of shared blood CDR3 motifs marked patients with low tissue-blood divergence and was depleted in highly divergent patients. Group comparisons rested on small numbers: three non-neoplastic, three low-grade glioma and roughly eight glioblastoma patients. Very few CDR3 sequences were shared between tissue and blood, attributed to high CDR3 diversity and limited sampling.

As encoded in the germline V gene (reference sequence), CDR1 is DFQATT while CDR2 is SNEGSKA. From its cysteine to its phenylalanine, the CDR3 spans 13 amino acids. The kept DNA is CDR3 alone, 39 bases in frame from the first base. This receptor was identified in a human donor with low-grade glioma or glioblastoma, undergoing nonglioma brain surgery, or in good health (not recorded which). The chain employs TRBV20-1 and TRBJ1-2, and perhaps TRBD1 as D gene, on 6 matching bases. Source material: glioma tissue, nonneoplastic brain tissue, or PBMCs (not recorded which). DNA sequence: TGCAGGCGGTTGGGAAGGGGGGGAGAGGGCTACACCTTC. This is translated as CRRLGRGGEGYTF.